A selection of T cell receptor beta chains follows, all from one sample in a study of identical twins. TCRdb re-called the 5' RACE reads through MiXCR, storing one row per CDR3 protein. The table has 350,000 to 400,000 distinct CDR3 sequences, about 10% seen once; the top ten hold approximately 9.3%. Sequenced: naive T cells sorted from blood. The receptor set was obtained from a woman between 50 and 59 years old in good health. CDR3s include the opening cysteine and the closing phenylalanine or tryptophan. The D gene is left open where the match is weak. Size values are once, few and many counts, or a class for expanded clones, and some rows have none.

D	size	V	J	DNA	CDR3
TRBD1	many	TRBV7-9	TRBJ1-1	TGTGCCAGCAGCACGGACAGGGGGCCGAGGGAGGCTTTCTTT	CASSTDRGPREAFF
TRBD2	few	TRBV5-4	TRBJ2-1	TGTGCCAGCAGCTTGGTAGCCAGCGGGAGGTTCGATGAGCAGTTCTTC	CASSLVASGRFDEQFF
TRBD2	many	TRBV5-5	TRBJ2-1	TGTGCCAGCAGCCGCACTGGCGGGAGAAATGAGCAGTTCTTC	CASSRTGGRNEQFF
TRBD1	-	TRBV28	TRBJ2-3	TGTGCCAGCAGCGGGGACAGGGCACAAGATACGCAGTATTTT	CASSGDRAQDTQYF
-	many	TRBV29-1	TRBJ2-7	TGCAGCGTTGGTCCCTTGGGTAGCCCTTTCTCCTACGAGCAGTACTTC	CSVGPLGSPFSYEQYF
-	few	TRBV5-1	TRBJ1-1	TGCGCCAGCAGCTTGGAGGGGGTACTGAGTGAAGCTTTCTTT	CASSLEGVLSEAFF
-	-	TRBV5-5	TRBJ2-1	TGTGCCAGCAGCCCGGAGGGTCTGGGACTCCACGAATACAATGAGCAGTTCTTC	CASSPEGLGLHEYNEQFF
-	few	TRBV4-1	TRBJ2-7	TGCGCCAGCAGCCCCCAGTCTTGGGACTTCGACCACGAGCAGTACTTC	CASSPQSWDFDHEQYF
TRBD2	many	TRBV7-9	TRBJ2-1	TGTGCCACGAGCGGGAACAACAATGAGCAGTTCTTC	CATSGNNNEQFF
-	few	TRBV7-3	TRBJ2-3	TGTGCCAGCAAACGGACGTTTGCAGATACGCAGTATTTT	CASKRTFADTQYF
-	-	TRBV20-1	TRBJ2-3	TGCAGTGCTAGAAAGGGGGCAGATACGCAGTATTTT	CSARKGADTQYF
TRBD2	many	TRBV3-1	TRBJ2-2	TGTGCCAGCACACTAGCGGGAGAACCGTACACCGGGGAGCTGTTTTTT	CASTLAGEPYTGELFF
-	-	TRBV20-1	TRBJ2-1	TGCAGTGCCCCCCGTTTTCCCCCACACAATGAGCAGTTCTTC	CSAPRFPPHNEQFF
-	-	TRBV18	TRBJ2-5	TGTGCCAGCTCACCACCGGGGCTAAGAGAAGAGACCCAGTACTTC	CASSPPGLREETQYF
-	few	TRBV12-3/TRBV12-4	TRBJ2-3	TGTGCCAGCAGACGGGACCTCACAGATACGCAGTATTTT	CASRRDLTDTQYF
TRBD2	-	TRBV7-9	TRBJ2-7	TGTGCCAGCAGCTTTGGAGCGGGAGACGCGCAGTACTTC	CASSFGAGDAQYF
-	few	TRBV7-8	TRBJ2-2	TGTGCCAGCAGCTTAACGCGCGGGACGAACACCGGGGAGCTGTTTTTT	CASSLTRGTNTGELFF
-	few	TRBV11-2	TRBJ1-2	TGTGCCAGCAGTTTATCGACACCGACTAACTATGGCTACACCTTC	CASSLSTPTNYGYTF
TRBD2	few	TRBV18	TRBJ2-1	TGTGCCAGCTCACCATCCTCCGCTAGCGGTACCTACAATGAGCAGTTCTTC	CASSPSSASGTYNEQFF
TRBD1	-	TRBV12-3/TRBV12-4	TRBJ1-1	TGTGCCAGCAGTTTTAAGGACAGGGGCCGGGAAGCTTTCTTT	CASSFKDRGREAFF
-	-	TRBV5-1	TRBJ1-2	TGCGCCAGCAGCTGGACGGCGGGTTCGTACTATGGCTACGCCTTC	CASSWTAGSYYGYAF
-	few	TRBV9	TRBJ1-2	TGTGCCAGCAGCGCGTTGGGCAGGGGCTCTATAGGCTACACCTTC	CASSALGRGSIGYTF
-	-	TRBV29-1	TRBJ2-2	TGCAGCGTTGAGGGGGCCGGGGAGCTGTTTTTT	CSVEGAGELFF
-	-	TRBV10-1	TRBJ2-1	TGCGCCAGCAGTGAGTCGGCTGACAATGAGCAGTTCTTC	CASSESADNEQFF
TRBD1	-	TRBV4-2	TRBJ1-2	TGTGCCAGCAGCCCCGACAGGGGGGATGGCTACACCTTC	CASSPDRGDGYTF
-	once	TRBV11-2	TRBJ1-1	TGTGCCAGCAGCTTAGCCGGGGGGGTGGAAGCTTTCTTT	CASSLAGGVEAFF
-	many	TRBV29-1	TRBJ2-1	TGCAGCGCTCGATACGGGAACCATGAGCAGTTCTTC	CSARYGNHEQFF
TRBD1	few	TRBV5-1	TRBJ1-1	TGCGCCAGCAGCCCCGGACAGGGGTGGTTGAACACTGAAGCTTTCTTT	CASSPGQGWLNTEAFF
-	many	TRBV12-3/TRBV12-4	TRBJ1-4	TGTGCCAGCAGCCATCAGGGAGGGCTGGGTGAAAAACTGTTTTTT	CASSHQGGLGEKLFF
TRBD2	-	TRBV7-7	TRBJ2-3	TGTGCTAGCAGTCGACTTAGCGGGAGGGCCGGAGATACGCAGTATTTT	CASSRLSGRAGDTQYF
-	-	TRBV7-9	TRBJ2-1	TGTGCCAGCGTCTGGAGCCCCTACAATGAGCAGTTCTTC	CASVWSPYNEQFF
-	-	TRBV12-3/TRBV12-4	TRBJ2-6	TGTGCCAGCAGTTTAATGATTGCTGGGGCCAACGTCCTGACTTTC	CASSLMIAGANVLTF
TRBD1	-	TRBV12-5	TRBJ2-2	TGTGCTAGTGGTTTGTTCTCCGGGACAGACGCCGGGGAGCTGTTTTTT	CASGLFSGTDAGELFF
TRBD2	few	TRBV24-1	TRBJ2-1	TGTGCCACCAGTGAGGGACTAGCGGGAGATCGGTCCTACAATGAGCAGTTCTTC	CATSEGLAGDRSYNEQFF
-	few	TRBV27	TRBJ2-7	TGTGCCAGCAGGCCAGGGGGGCCCTACGAGCAGTACTTC	CASRPGGPYEQYF
-	many	TRBV2	TRBJ1-1	TGTGCCAGCAGTGAGGGCAGAATGAACACTGAAGCTTTCTTT	CASSEGRMNTEAFF
-	many	TRBV29-1	TRBJ1-2	TGCAGCGTGCGAGGTGACAAAACCAGGAGCTATGGCTACACCTTC	CSVRGDKTRSYGYTF
-	many	TRBV27	TRBJ2-1	TGTGCCAGCACTTCCGCCCCCCACAATGAGCAGTTCTTC	CASTSAPHNEQFF
TRBD2	few	TRBV12-3/TRBV12-4	TRBJ2-1	TGTGCCAGCAGTTCCCCGGGACTAGGGGGATTGGATGAGCAGTTCTTC	CASSSPGLGGLDEQFF
-	many	TRBV6-5	TRBJ1-6	TGTGCCAGCAGTTACCAGGGGTATAATTCACCCCTCCACTTT	CASSYQGYNSPLHF
-	-	TRBV6-6	TRBJ2-1	TGTGCCAGCAGTTACGAACTCCCCGGTGGCGATGAGCAGTTCTTC	CASSYELPGGDEQFF
-	-	TRBV9	TRBJ1-1	TGTGCCAGCAGCGTAAGTGGTACTGAAGCTTTCTTT	CASSVSGTEAFF
-	-	TRBV2	TRBJ2-3	TGTGCCAGCAGTGAGGATACACCCAGCACAGATACGCAGTATTTT	CASSEDTPSTDTQYF
-	few	TRBV20-1	TRBJ2-5	TGCAGTGCTAGAGGGTCGGGTCAGAAAGAGACCCAGTACTTC	CSARGSGQKETQYF
TRBD2	few	TRBV20-1	TRBJ2-5	TGCAGTGCTAGCCCCCTTCGGGGGGAGGGAGGAGAGACCCAGTACTTC	CSASPLRGEGGETQYF